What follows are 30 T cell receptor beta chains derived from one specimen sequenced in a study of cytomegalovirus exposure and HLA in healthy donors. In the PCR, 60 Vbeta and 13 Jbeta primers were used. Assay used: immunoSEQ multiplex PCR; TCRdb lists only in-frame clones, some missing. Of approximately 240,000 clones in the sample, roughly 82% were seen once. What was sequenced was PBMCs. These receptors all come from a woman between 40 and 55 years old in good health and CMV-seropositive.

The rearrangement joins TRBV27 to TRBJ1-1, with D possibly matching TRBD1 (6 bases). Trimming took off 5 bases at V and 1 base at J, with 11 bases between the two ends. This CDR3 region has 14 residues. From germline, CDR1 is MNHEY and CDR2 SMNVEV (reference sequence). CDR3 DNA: TGTGCCAGCAGTCGCAGGGGTCAGAACACTGAAGCTTTCTTT. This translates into CASSRRGQNTEAFF.

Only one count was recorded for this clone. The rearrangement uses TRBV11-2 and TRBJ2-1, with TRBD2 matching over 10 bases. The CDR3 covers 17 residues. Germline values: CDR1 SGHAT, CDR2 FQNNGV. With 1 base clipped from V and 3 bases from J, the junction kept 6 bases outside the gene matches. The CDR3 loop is CASSLAGTSVYYNEQFF. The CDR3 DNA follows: TGTGCCAGCAGCTTAGCGGGGACTAGCGTTTACTACAATGAGCAGTTCTTC.

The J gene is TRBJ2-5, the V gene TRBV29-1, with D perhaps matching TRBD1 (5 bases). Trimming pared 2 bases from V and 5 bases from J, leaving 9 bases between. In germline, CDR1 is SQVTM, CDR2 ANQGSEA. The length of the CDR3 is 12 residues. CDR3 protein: CSVEQGGETQYF. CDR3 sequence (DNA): TGCAGCGTTGAACAGGGTGGGGAGACCCAGTACTTC.

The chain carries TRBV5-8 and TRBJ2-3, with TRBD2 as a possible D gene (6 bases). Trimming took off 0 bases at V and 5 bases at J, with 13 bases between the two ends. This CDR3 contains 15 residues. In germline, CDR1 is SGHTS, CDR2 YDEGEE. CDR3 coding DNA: TGTGCCAGCAGCTTGGTTGGCGGGACGGGAGATACGCAGTATTTT. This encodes CASSLVGGTGDTQYF.

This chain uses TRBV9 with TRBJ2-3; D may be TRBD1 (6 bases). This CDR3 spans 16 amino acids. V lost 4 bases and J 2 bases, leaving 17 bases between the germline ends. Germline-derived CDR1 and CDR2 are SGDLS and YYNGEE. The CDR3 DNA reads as TGTGCCAGCAGCACACGGACAGTCCTTCCCACAGATACGCAGTATTTT. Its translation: CASSTRTVLPTDTQYF.

The CDR3 sequence: CASSPSLRGTEAFF. CDR3 bases: TGTGCCAGCAGCCCTTCCCTTCGGGGCACTGAAGCTTTCTTT. This chain connects TRBV28 to TRBJ1-1, with D uncertain. This CDR3 is built from 14 residues. The V end lost 6 bases, the J end lost 4 bases, and 15 bases lay between the germline ends. The germline CDR1 and CDR2 sequences are MDHEN and SYDVKM.

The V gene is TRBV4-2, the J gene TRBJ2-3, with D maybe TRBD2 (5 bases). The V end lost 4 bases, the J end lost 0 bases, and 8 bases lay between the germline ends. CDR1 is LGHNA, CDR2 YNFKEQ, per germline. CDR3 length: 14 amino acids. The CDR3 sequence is CASSREISTDTQYF. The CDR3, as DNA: TGTGCCAGCAGCCGGGAGATTAGCACAGATACGCAGTATTTT.

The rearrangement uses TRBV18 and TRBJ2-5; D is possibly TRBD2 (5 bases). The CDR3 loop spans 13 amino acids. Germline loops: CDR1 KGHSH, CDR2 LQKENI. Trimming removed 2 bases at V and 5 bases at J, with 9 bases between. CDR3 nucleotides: TGTGCCAGCTCACCAGAGGGTGCGGAGACCCAGTACTTC. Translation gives CASSPEGAETQYF. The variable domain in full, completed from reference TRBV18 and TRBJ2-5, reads NAGVMQNPRHLVRRRGQEARLRCSPMKGHSHVYWYRQLPEEGLKFMVYLQKENIIDESGMPKERFSAEFPKEGPSILRIQQVVRGDSAAYFCASSPEGAETQYFGPGTRLLVL.

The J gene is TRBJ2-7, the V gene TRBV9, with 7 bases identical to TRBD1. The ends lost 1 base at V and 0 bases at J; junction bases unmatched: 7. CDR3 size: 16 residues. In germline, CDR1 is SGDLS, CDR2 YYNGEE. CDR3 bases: TGTGCCAGCAGCGTAAATCCCCGGGACAGCTCCTACGAGCAGTACTTC. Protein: CASSVNPRDSSYEQYF.

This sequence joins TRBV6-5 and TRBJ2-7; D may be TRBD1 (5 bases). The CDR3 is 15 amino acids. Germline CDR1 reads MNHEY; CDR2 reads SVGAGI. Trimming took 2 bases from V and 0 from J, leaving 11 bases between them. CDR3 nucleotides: TGTGCCAGCAGTTACAGCACGGACACCTCCTACGAGCAGTACTTC. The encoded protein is CASSYSTDTSYEQYF.

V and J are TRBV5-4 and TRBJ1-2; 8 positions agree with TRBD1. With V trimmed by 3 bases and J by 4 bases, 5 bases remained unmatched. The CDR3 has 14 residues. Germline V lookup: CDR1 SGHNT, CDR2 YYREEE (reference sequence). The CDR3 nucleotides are TGTGCCAGCAGCTCGGGACAGGTCCTCTATGGCTACACCTTC. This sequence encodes CASSSGQVLYGYTF.

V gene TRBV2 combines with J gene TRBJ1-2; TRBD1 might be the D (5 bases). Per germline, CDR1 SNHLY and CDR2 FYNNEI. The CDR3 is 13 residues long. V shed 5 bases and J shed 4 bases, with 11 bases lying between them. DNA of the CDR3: TGTGCCAGCAGTCCAGACACAGGCTATGGCTACACCTTC. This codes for CASSPDTGYGYTF.

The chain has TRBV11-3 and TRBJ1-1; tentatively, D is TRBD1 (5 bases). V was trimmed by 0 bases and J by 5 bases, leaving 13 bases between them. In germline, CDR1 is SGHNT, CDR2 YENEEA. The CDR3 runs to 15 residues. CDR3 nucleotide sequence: TGTGCCAGCAGCTTAGATAGCCAGGGAAGAACTGAAGCTTTCTTT. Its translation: CASSLDSQGRTEAFF.

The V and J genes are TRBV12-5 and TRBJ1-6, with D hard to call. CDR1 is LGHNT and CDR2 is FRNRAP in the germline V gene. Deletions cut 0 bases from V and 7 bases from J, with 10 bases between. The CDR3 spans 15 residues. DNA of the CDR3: TGTGCTAGTGGTTTGGTTAAGGGCGGGAATTCACCCCTCCACTTT. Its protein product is CASGLVKGGNSPLHF. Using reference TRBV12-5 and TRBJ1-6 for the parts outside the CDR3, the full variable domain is DARVTQTPRHKVTEMGQEVTMRCQPILGHNTVFWYRQTMMQGLELLAYFRNRAPLDDSGMPKDRFSAEMPDATLATLKIQPSEPRDSAVYFCASGLVKGGNSPLHFGNGTRLTVT.

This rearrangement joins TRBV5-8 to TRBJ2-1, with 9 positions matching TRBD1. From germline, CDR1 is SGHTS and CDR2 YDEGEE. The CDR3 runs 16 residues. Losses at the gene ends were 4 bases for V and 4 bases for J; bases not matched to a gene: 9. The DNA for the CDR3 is TGTGCCAGCAGCCTACAACAGGGGGCGCGATACAATGAGCAGTTCTTC. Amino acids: CASSLQQGARYNEQFF.

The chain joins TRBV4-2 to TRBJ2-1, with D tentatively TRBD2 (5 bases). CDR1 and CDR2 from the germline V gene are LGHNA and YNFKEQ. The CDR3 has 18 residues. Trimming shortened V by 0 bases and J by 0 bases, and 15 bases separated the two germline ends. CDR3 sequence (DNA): TGTGCCAGCAGCCAAGATCCGGTTGGTGGAGGCTCCTACAATGAGCAGTTCTTC. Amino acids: CASSQDPVGGGSYNEQFF.

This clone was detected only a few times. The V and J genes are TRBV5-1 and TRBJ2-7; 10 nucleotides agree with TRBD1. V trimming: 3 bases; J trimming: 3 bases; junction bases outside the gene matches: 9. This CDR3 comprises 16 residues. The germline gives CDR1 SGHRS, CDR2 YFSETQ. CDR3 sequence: CASSSDRGIQGYEQYF. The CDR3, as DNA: TGCGCCAGCAGCTCGGACAGGGGGATCCAAGGCTACGAGCAGTACTTC.

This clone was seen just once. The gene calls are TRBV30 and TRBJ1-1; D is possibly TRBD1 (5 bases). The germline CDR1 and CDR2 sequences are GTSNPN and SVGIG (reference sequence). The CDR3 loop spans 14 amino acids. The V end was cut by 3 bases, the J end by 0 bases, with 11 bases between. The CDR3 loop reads CAWRRRGMNTEAFF. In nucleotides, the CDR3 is TGTGCCTGGAGGAGACGGGGGATGAACACTGAAGCTTTCTTT.

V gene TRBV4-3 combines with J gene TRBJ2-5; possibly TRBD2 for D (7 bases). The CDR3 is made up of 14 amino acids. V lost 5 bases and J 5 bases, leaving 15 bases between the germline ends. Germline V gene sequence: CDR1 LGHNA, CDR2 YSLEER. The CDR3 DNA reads TGCGCCAGCAGCGAAGGGGGGGGCAGGGAGACCCAGTACTTC. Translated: CASSEGGGRETQYF.

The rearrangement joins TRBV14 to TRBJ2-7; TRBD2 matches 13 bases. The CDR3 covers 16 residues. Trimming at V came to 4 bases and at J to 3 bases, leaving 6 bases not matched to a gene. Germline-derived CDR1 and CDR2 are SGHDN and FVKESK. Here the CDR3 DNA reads TGTGCCAGCAGCCTTTCGACTAGCGGGAGGCTCTACGAGCAGTACTTC. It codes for CASSLSTSGRLYEQYF.

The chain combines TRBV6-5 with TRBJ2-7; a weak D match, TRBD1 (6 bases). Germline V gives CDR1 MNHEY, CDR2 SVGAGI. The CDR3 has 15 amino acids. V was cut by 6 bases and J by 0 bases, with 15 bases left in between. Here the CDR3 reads CASRNAGQNSYEQYF. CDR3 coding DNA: TGTGCCAGCAGAAACGCCGGACAGAACTCCTACGAGCAGTACTTC.

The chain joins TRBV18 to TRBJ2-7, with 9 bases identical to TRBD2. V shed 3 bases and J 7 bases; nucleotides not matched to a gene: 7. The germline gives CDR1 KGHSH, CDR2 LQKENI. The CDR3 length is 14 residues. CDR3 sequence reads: CASSPSGSKGEQYF. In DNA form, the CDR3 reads TGTGCCAGCTCACCTAGCGGGAGTAAAGGGGAGCAGTACTTC.

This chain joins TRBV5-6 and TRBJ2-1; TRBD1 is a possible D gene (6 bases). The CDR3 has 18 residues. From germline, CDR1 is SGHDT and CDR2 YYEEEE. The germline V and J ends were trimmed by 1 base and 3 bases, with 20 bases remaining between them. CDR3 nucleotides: TGTGCCAGCAGCTTGTTGAGACGGACAGCTGGTTACTACAATGAGCAGTTCTTC. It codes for CASSLLRRTAGYYNEQFF.

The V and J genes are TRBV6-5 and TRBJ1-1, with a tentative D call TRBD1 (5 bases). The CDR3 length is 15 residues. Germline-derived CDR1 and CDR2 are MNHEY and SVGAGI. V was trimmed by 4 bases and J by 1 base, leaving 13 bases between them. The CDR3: CASSFGGKRNTEAFF. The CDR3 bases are TGTGCCAGCAGTTTCGGGGGTAAGAGGAACACTGAAGCTTTCTTT.

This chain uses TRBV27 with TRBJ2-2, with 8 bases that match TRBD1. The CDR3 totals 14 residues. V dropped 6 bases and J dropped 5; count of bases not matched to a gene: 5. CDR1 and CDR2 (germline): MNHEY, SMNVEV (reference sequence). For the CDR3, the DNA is TGTGCCAGCAGGACAAGACAGGGGACCGGGGAGCTGTTTTTT. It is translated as CASRTRQGTGELFF.

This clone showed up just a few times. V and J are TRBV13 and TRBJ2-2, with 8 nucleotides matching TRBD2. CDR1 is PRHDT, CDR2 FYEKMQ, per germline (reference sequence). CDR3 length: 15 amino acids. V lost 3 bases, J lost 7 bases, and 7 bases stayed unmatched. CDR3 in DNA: TGTGCCAGCAGCTTCAGGCGGGGGGCAAGCGGGGAGCTGTTTTTT. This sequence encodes CASSFRRGASGELFF.

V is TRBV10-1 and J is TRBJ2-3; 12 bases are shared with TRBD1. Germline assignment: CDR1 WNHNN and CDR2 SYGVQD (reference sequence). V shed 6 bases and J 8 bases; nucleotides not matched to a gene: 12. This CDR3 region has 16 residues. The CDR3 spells CASSEGDRGPRATQYF. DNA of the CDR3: TGCGCCAGCAGCGAGGGGGACAGGGGGCCCCGGGCTACGCAGTATTTT.

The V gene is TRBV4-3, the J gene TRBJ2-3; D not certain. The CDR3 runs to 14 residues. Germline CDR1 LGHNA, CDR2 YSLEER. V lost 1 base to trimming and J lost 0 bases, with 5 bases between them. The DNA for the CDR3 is TGCGCCAGCAGCCAAGTCGAGAGCACAGATACGCAGTATTTT. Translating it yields CASSQVESTDTQYF.

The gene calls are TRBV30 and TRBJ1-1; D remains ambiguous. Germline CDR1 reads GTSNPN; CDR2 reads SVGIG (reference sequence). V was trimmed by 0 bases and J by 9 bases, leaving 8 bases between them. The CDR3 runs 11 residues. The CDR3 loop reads CAWSVQYKAFF. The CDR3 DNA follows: TGTGCCTGGAGTGTACAATACAAAGCTTTCTTT.

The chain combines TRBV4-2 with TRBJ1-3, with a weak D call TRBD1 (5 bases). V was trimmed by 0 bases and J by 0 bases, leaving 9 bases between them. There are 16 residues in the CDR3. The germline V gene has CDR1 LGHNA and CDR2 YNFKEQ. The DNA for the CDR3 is TGTGCCAGCAGCCAAGATGGGGGGTTCTCTGGAAACACCATATATTTT. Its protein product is CASSQDGGFSGNTIYF.